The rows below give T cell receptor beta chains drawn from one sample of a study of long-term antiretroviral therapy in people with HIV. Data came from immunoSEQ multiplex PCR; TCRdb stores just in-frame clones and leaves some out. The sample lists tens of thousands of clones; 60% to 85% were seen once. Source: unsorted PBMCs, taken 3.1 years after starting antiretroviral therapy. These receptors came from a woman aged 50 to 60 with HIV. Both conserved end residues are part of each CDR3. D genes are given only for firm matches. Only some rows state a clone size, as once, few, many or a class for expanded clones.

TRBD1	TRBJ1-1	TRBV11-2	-	CASSFIPGQAYTEAFF	TGTGCCAGCAGCTTTATTCCGGGACAGGCTTACACTGAAGCTTTCTTT
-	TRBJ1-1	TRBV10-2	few	CASSEIVDSSNTEAFF	TGCGCCAGCAGTGAGATCGTTGACAGCTCGAACACTGAAGCTTTCTTT
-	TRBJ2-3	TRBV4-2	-	CASSQDPSTDTQYF	TGTGCCAGCAGCCAAGACCCTAGCACAGATACGCAGTATTTT
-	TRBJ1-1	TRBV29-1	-	CSVDLGRGVTEAFF	TGCAGCGTTGATTTGGGCAGGGGCGTGACTGAAGCTTTCTTT
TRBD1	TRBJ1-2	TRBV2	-	CASSAQGTGWDYGYTF	TGTGCCAGCAGTGCCCAGGGGACAGGGTGGGACTATGGCTACACCTTC
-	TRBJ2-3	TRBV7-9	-	CASSPSQVTQYF	TGTGCCAGCAGCCCCAGTCAGGTCACGCAGTATTTT
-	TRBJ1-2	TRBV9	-	CASSVWQRRGGYTF	TGTGCCAGCAGCGTTTGGCAGAGGCGCGGTGGCTACACCTTC
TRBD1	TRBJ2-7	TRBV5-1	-	CASSLQGFSSYEQYF	TGCGCCAGCAGCTTACAGGGGTTTAGCTCCTACGAGCAGTACTTC
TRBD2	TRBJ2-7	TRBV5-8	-	CASSFRAGDPYEQYF	TGTGCCAGCAGCTTTAGAGCGGGGGACCCCTACGAGCAGTACTTC
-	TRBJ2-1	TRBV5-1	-	CASSYRPINEQFF	TGCGCCAGCAGCTACAGACCGATCAATGAGCAGTTCTTC
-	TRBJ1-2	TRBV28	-	CASSPPGLGYTF	TGTGCCAGCAGTCCTCCGGGCCTGGGATACACCTTC
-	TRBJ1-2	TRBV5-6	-	CASSYDGYTF	TGTGCCAGCAGCTACGATGGCTACACCTTC
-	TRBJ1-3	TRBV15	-	CATSRDSGSGNTIYF	TGTGCCACCAGCAGAGATTCAGGGTCTGGAAACACCATATATTTT
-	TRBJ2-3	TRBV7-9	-	CASSHGTSSRDTQYF	TGTGCCAGCAGCCACGGGACATCCTCCCGGGATACGCAGTATTTT
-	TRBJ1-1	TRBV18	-	CASTPGALSRAFF	TGTGCCAGCACTCCGGGAGCCCTAAGCAGGGCTTTCTTT
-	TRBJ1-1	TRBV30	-	CAWTLGTEAFF	TGTGCCTGGACACTGGGCACTGAAGCTTTCTTT
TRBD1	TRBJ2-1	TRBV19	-	CASSIGGQVNEQFF	TGTGCCAGTAGTATTGGGGGACAGGTCAATGAGCAGTTCTTC
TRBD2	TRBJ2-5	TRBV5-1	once	CASSFSGLAGGKETQYF	TGCGCCAGCAGCTTTTCGGGACTAGCGGGGGGGAAGGAGACCCAGTACTTC
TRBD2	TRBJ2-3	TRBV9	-	CASSAHPGLEGTDTQYF	TGTGCCAGCAGCGCCCACCCGGGACTAGAGGGCACAGATACGCAGTATTTT
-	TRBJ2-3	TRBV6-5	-	CASSYSKGKDTQYF	TGTGCCAGCAGTTACTCGAAAGGGAAAGATACGCAGTATTTT
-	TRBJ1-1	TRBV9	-	CASSVVWGNTEAFF	TGTGCCAGCAGCGTAGTATGGGGGAACACTGAAGCTTTCTTT
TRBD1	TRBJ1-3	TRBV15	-	CATSRYRGTGGNTIYF	TGTGCCACCAGCAGATACAGGGGTACGGGCGGAAACACCATATATTTT
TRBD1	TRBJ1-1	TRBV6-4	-	CASSDSGQGRTEAFF	TGTGCCAGCAGTGACAGTGGACAGGGAAGGACTGAAGCTTTCTTT
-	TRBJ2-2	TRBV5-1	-	CASSFGAATDHGELFF	TGCGCCAGCAGCTTCGGGGCGGCAACCGACCACGGGGAGCTGTTTTTT